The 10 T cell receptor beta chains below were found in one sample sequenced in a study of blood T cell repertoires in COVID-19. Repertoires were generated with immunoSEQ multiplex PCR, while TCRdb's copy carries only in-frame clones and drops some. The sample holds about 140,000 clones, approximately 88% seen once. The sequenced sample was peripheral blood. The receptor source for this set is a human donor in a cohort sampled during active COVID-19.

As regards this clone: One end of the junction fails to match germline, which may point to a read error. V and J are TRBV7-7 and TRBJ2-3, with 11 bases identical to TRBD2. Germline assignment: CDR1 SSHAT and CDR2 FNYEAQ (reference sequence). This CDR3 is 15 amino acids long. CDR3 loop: CASSLTSGEADTQYF. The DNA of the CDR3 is TGTGCTAGCAGCTTGACTAGCGGGGAGGCAGATACGCAGTATTTT.

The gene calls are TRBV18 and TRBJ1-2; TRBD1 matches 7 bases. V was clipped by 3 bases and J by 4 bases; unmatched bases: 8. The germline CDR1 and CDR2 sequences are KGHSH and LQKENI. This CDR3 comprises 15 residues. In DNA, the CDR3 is TGTGCCAGCTCACCCGGACAGGCTCTTTTCTATGGCTACACCTTC. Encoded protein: CASSPGQALFYGYTF.

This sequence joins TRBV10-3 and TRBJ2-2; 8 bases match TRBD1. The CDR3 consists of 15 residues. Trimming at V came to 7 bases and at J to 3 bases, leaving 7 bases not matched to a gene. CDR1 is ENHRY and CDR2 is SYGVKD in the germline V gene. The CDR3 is CAINSGTGYTGELFF. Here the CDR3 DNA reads TGTGCCATCAACTCCGGGACAGGTTACACCGGGGAGCTGTTTTTT.

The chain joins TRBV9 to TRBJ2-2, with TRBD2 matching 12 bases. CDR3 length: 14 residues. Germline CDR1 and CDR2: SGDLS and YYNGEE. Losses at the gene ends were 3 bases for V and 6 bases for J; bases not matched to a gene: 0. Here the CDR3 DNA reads TGTGCCAGCAGCGGGACTAGCGGGGCCGGGGAGCTGTTTTTT. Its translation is CASSGTSGAGELFF.

CDR3 nucleotide sequence: TGTGCCAGTAGTCGGTCGGGGGGGGGACGTACGAGGGAGACCCAGTACTTC. As protein: CASSRSGGGRTRETQYF. The chain is built from TRBV19 and TRBJ2-5; 8 bases are shared with TRBD2. This CDR3 has 17 amino acids. Per germline, CDR1 LNHDA and CDR2 SQIVND (reference sequence). V dropped 5 bases and J dropped 5; count of bases not matched to a gene: 16.

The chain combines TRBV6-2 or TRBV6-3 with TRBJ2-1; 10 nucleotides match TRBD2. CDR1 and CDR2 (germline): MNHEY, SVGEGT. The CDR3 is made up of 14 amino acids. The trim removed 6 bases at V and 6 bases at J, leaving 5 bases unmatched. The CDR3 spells CASSYSGGINEQFF. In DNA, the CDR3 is TGTGCCAGCAGCTATAGCGGGGGGATCAATGAGCAGTTCTTC.

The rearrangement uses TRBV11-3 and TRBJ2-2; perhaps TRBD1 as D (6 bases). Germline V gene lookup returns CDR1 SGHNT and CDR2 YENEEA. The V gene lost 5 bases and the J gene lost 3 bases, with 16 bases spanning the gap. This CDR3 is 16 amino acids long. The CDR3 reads CASSPGRGVDTGELFF. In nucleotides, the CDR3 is TGTGCCAGCAGCCCCGGCAGGGGAGTAGACACCGGGGAGCTGTTTTTT.

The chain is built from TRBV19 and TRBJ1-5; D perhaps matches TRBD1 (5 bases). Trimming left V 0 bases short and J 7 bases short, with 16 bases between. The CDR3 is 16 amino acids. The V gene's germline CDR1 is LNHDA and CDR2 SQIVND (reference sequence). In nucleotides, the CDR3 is TGTGCCAGTAGTATAGAGGTCCCCAGGGTGGACCAGCCCCAGCATTTT. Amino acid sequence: CASSIEVPRVDQPQHF.

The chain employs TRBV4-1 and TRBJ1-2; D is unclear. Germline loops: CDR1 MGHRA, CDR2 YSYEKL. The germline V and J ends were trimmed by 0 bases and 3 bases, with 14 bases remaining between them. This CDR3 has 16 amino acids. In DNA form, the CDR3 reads TGCGCCAGCAGCCAAGATGGGTCAGGATGGCACTATGGCTACACCTTC. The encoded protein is CASSQDGSGWHYGYTF.

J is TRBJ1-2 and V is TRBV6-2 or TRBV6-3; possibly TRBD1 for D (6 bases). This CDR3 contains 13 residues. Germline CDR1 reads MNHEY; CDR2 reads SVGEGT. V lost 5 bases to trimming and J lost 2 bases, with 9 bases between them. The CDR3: CASSRGQNYGYTF. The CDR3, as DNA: TGTGCCAGCAGTCGTGGACAGAACTATGGCTACACCTTC.